The clone carrying this T cell receptor beta chain was found once. These data are taken from a study of blood T cell repertoires in COVID-19. For the study at large: Acute-phase and convalescent COVID-19 samples originated in the United States, Italy and Spain. The analysed material was cDNA or gDNA that came from T cells, B-cell-depleted T cells, or PBMCs.

Categorization into cohorts depended on clinical history that participants reported. This CDR3 is built from 17 residues. Germline loops: CDR1 MNHEY, CDR2 SMNVEV (reference sequence). Losses at the gene ends were 2 bases for V and 2 bases for J; bases not matched to a gene: 10. Clones were read by immunoSEQ multiplex PCR, and TCRdb kept only the in-frame ones, dropping some. The sample includes a few hundred thousand clones, about 86% of them seen just once. This TCR was sampled from a young man with acute COVID-19. Input material: PBMCs or T cells enriched from blood (not recorded which). The chain uses TRBV27 and TRBJ1-1; 8 nucleotides line up with TRBD1. The CDR3 coding sequence is TGTGCCAGCAGTTTAAAGGGACAGGCCGCAAGTAACACTGAAGCTTTCTTT. It is translated as CASSLKGQAASNTEAFF.